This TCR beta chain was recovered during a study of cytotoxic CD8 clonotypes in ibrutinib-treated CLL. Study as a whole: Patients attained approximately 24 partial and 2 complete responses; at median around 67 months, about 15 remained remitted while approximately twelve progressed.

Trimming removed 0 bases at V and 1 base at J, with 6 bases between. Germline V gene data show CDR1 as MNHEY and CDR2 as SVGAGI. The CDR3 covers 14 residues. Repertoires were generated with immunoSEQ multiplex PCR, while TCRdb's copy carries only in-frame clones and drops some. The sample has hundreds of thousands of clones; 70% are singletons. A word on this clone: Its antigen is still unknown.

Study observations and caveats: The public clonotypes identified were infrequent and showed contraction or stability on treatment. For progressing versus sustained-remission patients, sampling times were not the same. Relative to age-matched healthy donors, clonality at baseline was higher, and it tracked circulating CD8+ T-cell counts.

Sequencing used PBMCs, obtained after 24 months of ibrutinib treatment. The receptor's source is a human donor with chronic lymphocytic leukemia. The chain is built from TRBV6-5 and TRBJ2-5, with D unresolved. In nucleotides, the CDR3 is TGTGCCAGCAGTTACTCGGCGCCCCAAGAGACCCAGTACTTC. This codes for CASSYSAPQETQYF.